The TCR beta chain under discussion was sequenced for a study of blood T cell repertoires in COVID-19. Germline lookup yields CDR1 SGHRS and CDR2 YFSETQ. The CDR3 has 15 amino acids. Trimming at V came to 4 bases and at J to 0 bases, leaving 6 bases not matched to a gene. Original methodology: Reference gene primer amplification in the assay estimated nucleated cell counts. Sequenced by immunoSEQ multiplex PCR; TCRdb stores in-frame clones only, minus some. The V and J calls and clone size are taken from that table; D and trimming were inferred from the DNA. The data show approximately 270,000 clones, about nine tenths seen once.

The TCR comes from a young woman with acute COVID-19. The genes are TRBV5-1 and TRBJ1-1; TRBD1 agrees at 7 bases. The sample taken for sequencing was PBMCs or T cells enriched from blood (not recorded which). CDR3 bases: TGCGCCAGCAGCCCTATAGGGGGCCTGAACACTGAAGCTTTCTTT. Translated, it gives CASSPIGGLNTEAFF.